Described below is a single T cell receptor beta chain sequence and its context. This specimen includes other DNA sequences encoding the same CDR3. TCRdb keeps only in-frame clones here, not all; method: immunoSEQ multiplex PCR. The table records some 300,000 clones, almost 90% of them present only once. This CDR3 is built from 13 residues. Per the germline V gene, CDR1 is MNHEY and CDR2 is SVGAGI. V shed 4 bases and J shed 0 bases, with 4 bases lying between them. Enrolled during active infection, Seattle patients were then followed longitudinally. The data stem from a study of blood T cell repertoires in COVID-19. In the study overall: Collection of acute and convalescent COVID-19 samples took place in the United States, Italy and Spain.

The TCR sequence derives from a woman aged 40 to 55 with COVID-19, enrolled during active disease. This chain links TRBV6-5 with TRBJ2-1, with D unclear. The sequenced sample consisted of peripheral blood. CDR3 sequence reads: CASSLDSYNEQFF. The CDR3 coding sequence is TGTGCCAGCAGTTTAGACTCCTACAATGAGCAGTTCTTC.